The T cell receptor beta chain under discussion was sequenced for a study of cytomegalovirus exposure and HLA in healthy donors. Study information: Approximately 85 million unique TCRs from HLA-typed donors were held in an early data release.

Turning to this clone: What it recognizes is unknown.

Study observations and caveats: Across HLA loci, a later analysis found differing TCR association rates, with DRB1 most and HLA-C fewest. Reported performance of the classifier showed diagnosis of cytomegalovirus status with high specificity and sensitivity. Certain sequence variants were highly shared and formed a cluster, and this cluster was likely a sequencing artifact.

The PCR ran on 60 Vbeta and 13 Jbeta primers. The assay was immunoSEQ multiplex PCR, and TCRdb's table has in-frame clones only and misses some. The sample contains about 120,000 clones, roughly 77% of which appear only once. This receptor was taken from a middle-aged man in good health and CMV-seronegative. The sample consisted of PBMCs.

CDR3 in DNA: TGTGCCAGTAGTATAGAACGGAGACCCGGGGAGCTGTTTTTT. It codes for CASSIERRPGELFF. V usage is TRBV19 and J usage is TRBJ2-2; D unresolved. CDR1 is LNHDA and CDR2 is SQIVND in the germline V gene (reference sequence). Trimming pared 0 bases from V and 6 bases from J, leaving 8 bases between. The CDR3 contains 14 residues.